This T cell receptor (beta chain) came from a study of T cells in Graves' hyperthyroidism and ophthalmopathy. Background on the study: Peripheral blood was drawn at first diagnosis, prior to all treatment. Findings of the study overall: From stable hyperthyroidism, ophthalmopathy was set apart by a 13 V-J model.

There were TCR beta CDR3 regions amplified from RNA transcripts. First-round RT-PCR of the TCR CDR3 relied on the HTBI primer set. One entry per CDR3 protein results from TCRdb running MiXCR on the multiplex PCR reads. The sample gives a few hundred thousand distinct CDR3 sequences, approximately 13% of which show up once; less than 10% is in the top ten. Exclusion criteria comprised uncontrolled infection, other autoimmune disease, pregnancy or lactation. Notes on this clonotype: Its antigen is not identified. One junction end does not reproduce the germline sequence, and a read error may be involved.

Sample: blood. This TCR was recovered from a woman younger than 30 with Graves' hyperthyroidism.

The CDR3 loop is CASSPGTGGFSNGKLFF. CDR3 nucleotides: TGTGCCAGCAGCCCGGGGACAGGGGGTTTCTCTAATGGAAAACTGTTTTTT. The chain uses TRBV7-9 and TRBJ1-4, with TRBD1 matching 11 bases. The CDR3 extends over 17 amino acids. Germline lookup yields CDR1 SEHNR and CDR2 FQNEAQ (reference sequence).